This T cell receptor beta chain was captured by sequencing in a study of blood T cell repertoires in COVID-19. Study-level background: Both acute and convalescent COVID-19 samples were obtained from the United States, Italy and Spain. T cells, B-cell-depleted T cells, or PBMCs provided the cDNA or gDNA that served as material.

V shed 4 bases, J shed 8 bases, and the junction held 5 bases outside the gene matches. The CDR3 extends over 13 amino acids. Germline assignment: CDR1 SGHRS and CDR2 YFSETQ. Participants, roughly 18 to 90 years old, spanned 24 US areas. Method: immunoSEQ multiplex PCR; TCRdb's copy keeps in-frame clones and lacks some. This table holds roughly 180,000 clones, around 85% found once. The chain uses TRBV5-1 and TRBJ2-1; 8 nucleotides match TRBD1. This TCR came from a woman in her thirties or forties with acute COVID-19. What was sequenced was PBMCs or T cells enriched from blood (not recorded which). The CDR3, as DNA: TGCGCCAGCAGCCACGGGACAGGCTATGAGCAGTTCTTC. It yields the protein CASSHGTGYEQFF.